Listed below are T cell receptor beta chains from one sample, sequenced in a study of blood T cell repertoires in COVID-19. TCRdb's table, derived via immunoSEQ multiplex PCR, lists solely in-frame clones and lacks some. The sample consists of around 150,000 clones, 70% to 80% of them appearing once. The specimen sequenced was peripheral blood. These receptors all come from a man aged 55 to 70 with acute or convalescent COVID-19. The CDR3 runs from the conserved cysteine through the conserved F or W. The order of the fields is J gene, clone size, V gene, D gene, CDR3 protein, CDR3 DNA. A D gene is named only where the DNA matches it firmly. Not every row has a clone size; where given, it reads once, few, many or a size class.

TRBJ2-7 - TRBV29-1 - CSVEQAGRYEQYF TGCAGCGTTGAACAGGCCGGAAGATACGAGCAGTACTTC
TRBJ2-1 - TRBV2 TRBD1 CASSTDRGNEQFF TGTGCCAGCAGTACTGACAGGGGTAATGAGCAGTTCTTC
TRBJ2-3 once TRBV19 - CASRDPYSGTDTQYF TGTGCCAGTAGGGATCCGTACTCAGGGACAGATACGCAGTATTTT
TRBJ2-3 once TRBV6-2/TRBV6-3 TRBD1 CASSYTSGTGTDSQYF TGTGCCAGCAGTTACACGTCCGGGACAGGGACGGATTCGCAGTATTTT
TRBJ2-6 - TRBV10-3 - CVLGAGANVLTF TGCGTCCTGGGGGCCGGGGCCAACGTCCTGACTTTC
TRBJ2-1 - TRBV5-1 TRBD2 CASSGSSGSSYNEQFF TGCGCCAGCAGCGGGTCTAGCGGGAGCTCCTACAATGAGCAGTTCTTC
TRBJ2-1 - TRBV12-3/TRBV12-4 - CASSLAPNEQFF TGTGCCAGCAGTTTGGCCCCCAATGAGCAGTTCTTC
TRBJ1-6 - TRBV5-1 - CASSLEQVDYNSPLHF TGCGCCAGCAGCTTGGAGCAGGTGGACTATAATTCACCCCTCCACTTT
TRBJ1-2 - TRBV18 TRBD1 CASSLDRGRVKGYTF TGTGCCAGCTCACTAGACAGGGGGCGCGTCAAGGGCTACACCTTC
TRBJ2-7 few TRBV27 TRBD1 CASSFVWDSAYEQYF TGTGCCAGCAGTTTTGTTTGGGACAGTGCCTACGAGCAGTACTTC
TRBJ2-7 - TRBV12-3/TRBV12-4 - CASSLAYSYEQYF TGTGCCAGCAGTTTAGCTTACAGCTACGAGCAGTACTTC
TRBJ1-2 - TRBV5-6 TRBD1 CASSFPEETGDGYTF TGTGCCAGCAGCTTTCCCGAAGAGACAGGGGATGGCTACACCTTC
TRBJ2-7 - TRBV19 TRBD1 CASSTGQGPYEQYF TGTGCCAGTAGTACTGGACAGGGTCCCTACGAGCAGTACTTC
TRBJ1-4 once TRBV5-8 - CASSLSVSQNEKLFF TGTGCCAGCAGCTTGAGCGTCAGTCAAAATGAAAAACTGTTTTTT
TRBJ2-7 - TRBV12-5 - CASGFRSTYPYEQYF TGTGCTAGTGGTTTCCGTTCTACCTACCCCTACGAGCAGTACTTC
TRBJ2-6 - TRBV24-1 - CATSDPLRSGANVLTF TGTGCCACCAGTGACCCCCTGCGCTCTGGGGCCAACGTCCTGACTTTC
TRBJ2-3 - TRBV3-1/TRBV3-2 TRBD2 CASSAVAGGTDTQYF TGTGCCAGCAGCGCCGTAGCGGGGGGGACAGATACGCAGTATTTT
TRBJ1-4 - TRBV30 - CAWTLGVGGNEKLFF TGTGCCTGGACTTTAGGGGTCGGGGGGAATGAAAAACTGTTTTTT
TRBJ1-1 - TRBV5-4 TRBD1 CASTVPGQGMEDTEAFF TGTGCCAGCACCGTCCCGGGACAGGGGATGGAGGACACTGAAGCTTTCTTT
TRBJ1-2 few TRBV11-2 TRBD1 CASSLDQQGKYGYTF TGTGCCAGCAGCTTAGATCAACAGGGGAAATATGGCTACACCTTC
TRBJ2-1 - TRBV27 TRBD1 CASSSGDRDEQFF TGTGCCAGCAGTTCCGGAGACAGGGATGAGCAGTTCTTC
TRBJ2-1 - TRBV6-5 TRBD1 CASRRGTYNEQFF TGTGCCAGCCGCAGGGGGACCTACAATGAGCAGTTCTTC
TRBJ1-6 - TRBV18 - CASSSANSPLHF TGTGCCAGCTCCTCAGCGAATTCACCCCTCCACTTT
TRBJ2-1 - TRBV2 TRBD2 CASSGLAGSNSYNEQFF TGTGCCAGCAGTGGGTTAGCGGGGTCAAACTCCTACAATGAGCAGTTCTTC
TRBJ1-2 - TRBV5-6 TRBD1 CASSTRTGGNYGYTF TGTGCCAGCAGCACGCGGACAGGAGGGAACTATGGCTACACCTTC
TRBJ1-1 - TRBV30 TRBD1 CAWSVDRTEAFF TGTGCCTGGAGTGTGGACAGGACTGAAGCTTTCTTT
TRBJ2-5 - TRBV12-5 - CASADRTQTQETQYF TGTGCTAGTGCCGATAGGACACAAACCCAAGAGACCCAGTACTTC
TRBJ2-6 - TRBV10-2 - CASSESGLYSGANVLTF TGCGCCAGCAGTGAGTCGGGGCTGTACTCTGGGGCCAACGTCCTGACTTTC
TRBJ1-2 once TRBV28 - CASSRSGASNYGYTF TGTGCCAGCAGTCGTTCAGGGGCCTCTAACTATGGCTACACCTTC